This T cell receptor beta chain was recorded in a study of early T cells in non-severe SARS-CoV-2 infection. Findings of the study overall: Matching results from VDJdb favored anti-spike CD8 responses, leaving private and CD4 specificities undetected.

Unique molecular identifiers were attached to individual cDNA molecules. From the 5' RACE reads, TCRdb called clonotypes with MiXCR, one entry per CDR3 protein. The data show 30,000 or so distinct CDR3 sequences, under 6% seen once. Germline V gene lookup returns CDR1 MNHNY and CDR2 SVGAGI (reference sequence). V was trimmed by 5 bases and J by 2 bases, leaving 13 bases between them. CDR3 length equals 14 residues. This clonotype was picked up many times. Its antigen is currently unknown. This chain uses TRBV6-6 with TRBJ2-7; a weak D match, TRBD1 (6 bases). What was sequenced was whole blood. The source of this sequence is an adult who was a healthcare worker with PCR-confirmed SARS-CoV-2 infection or an uninfected control (not recorded which). The CDR3 sequence is CASSPHRVPYEQYF. The CDR3 DNA sequence: TGTGCCAGCAGTCCCCACAGGGTCCCCTACGAGCAGTACTTC.